The 8 T cell receptor beta chains reported below all come from one sample, sequenced in a study of T-cell memory formation after mild COVID-19. TCRdb re-called the 5' RACE reads through MiXCR, storing one row per CDR3 protein. The table includes 250,000 to 400,000 distinct CDR3 sequences, roughly 13% detected once. The sample taken for sequencing was PBMCs or a T cell subset sorted from them (not recorded which). The source of these receptors is a man aged 18-30 years who had mild COVID-19 (a few samples of this study predate the infection). Cell type and time point are not known.

In its sample, this clonotype was seen a few times. The V call is TRBV30, the J call TRBJ2-5; 14 bases line up with TRBD2. The CDR3 is 15 residues long. Per germline, CDR1 GTSNPN and CDR2 SVGIG (reference sequence). V was clipped by 5 bases and J by 4 bases; unmatched bases: 6. Written as DNA, the CDR3 is TGTGCCTGGGCGACCGGGACTAGCGGGGGAGAGACCCAGTACTTC. It is translated as CAWATGTSGGETQYF.

This clonotype was observed a few times. The CDR3 here is CASSSLAFSYNEQFF. In DNA, the CDR3 is TGTGCCAGCAGCTCGCTAGCTTTCTCCTACAATGAGCAGTTCTTC. The chain carries TRBV6-5 and TRBJ2-1; tentative D call: TRBD2 (5 bases). The CDR3 is made up of 15 amino acids. Trimming cost V 6 bases and J 0 bases, with 12 bases left between them. Germline CDR1 and CDR2: MNHEY and SVGAGI.

V usage is TRBV24-1 and J usage is TRBJ2-1; D remains unclear. The germline V and J ends were trimmed by 3 bases and 6 bases, with 8 bases remaining between them. Germline V lookup: CDR1 KGHDR, CDR2 SFDVKD. The CDR3 covers 13 residues. DNA of the CDR3: TGTGCCACCAGTGATGCAGCCTTCAATGAGCAGTTCTTC. Its protein product is CATSDAAFNEQFF.

This clonotype appeared a few times. The chain uses TRBV29-1 and TRBJ1-6, with D perhaps matching TRBD1 (6 bases). This CDR3 is built from 13 residues. Germline CDR1 reads SQVTM; CDR2 reads ANQGSEA. Trimming took 5 bases from V and 7 from J, leaving 12 bases between them. CDR3: CSVRGTPNSPLHF. The CDR3 bases are TGCAGCGTTAGGGGGACCCCAAATTCACCCCTCCACTTT.

V is TRBV5-1 and J is TRBJ2-3; no clear D gene. The CDR3 extends over 14 amino acids. V was trimmed by 2 bases and J by 4 bases, leaving 11 bases between them. Germline CDR1 is SGHRS and CDR2 is YFSETQ. The CDR3 is CASSLRPVADTQYF. The CDR3 nucleotides read TGCGCCAGCAGCTTAAGACCGGTCGCAGATACGCAGTATTTT.

Ten or more counts support this clonotype. The chain uses TRBV4-1 and TRBJ2-2; no reliable D call. Germline V gene lookup returns CDR1 MGHRA and CDR2 YSYEKL. The length of the CDR3 is 16 residues. The V gene lost 0 bases and the J gene lost 4 bases, with 12 bases spanning the gap. CDR3 sequence (DNA): TGCGCCAGCAGCCAAGAGGTGGGGAAGGGCACCGGGGAGCTGTTTTTT. Protein: CASSQEVGKGTGELFF.

A few counts support this clonotype. The chain links TRBV6-5 to TRBJ1-5; no clear D gene. Germline assignment: CDR1 MNHEY and CDR2 SVGAGI. The V end was cut by 6 bases, the J end by 2 bases, with 11 bases between. The CDR3 covers 14 residues. In nucleotides, the CDR3 is TGTGCCAGCAGACAAAGGGAGGGCAATCAGCCCCAGCATTTT. Its translation is CASRQREGNQPQHF.

The chain joins TRBV7-3 to TRBJ2-1, with 7 bases that match TRBD2. Unmatched junction bases numbered 5, after V lost 5 bases and J lost 7 bases. CDR1 and CDR2 (germline): SGHTA, FQGTGA. This CDR3 is 13 amino acids long. CDR3 DNA: TGTGCCAGCAGCATCGGACTAGAGAATGAGCAGTTCTTC. Protein sequence: CASSIGLENEQFF.